Below, one T cell receptor beta chain is given with its context. There is no known antigen for this receptor. Nothing much larger sits one base from this clone, and base qualities are not available. This sample is drawn from a study of blood T cell repertoires in COVID-19 (dated by TCRdb to 2020 to 2021). For the wider study: Collaborator samples came from the United States, Italy and Spain and covered acute and convalescent phases of COVID-19. Subjects who had been exposed to COVID-19, were actively infected with it, or had recovered from it provided the deeply sampled blood TCRbeta repertoires that made up the dataset. Where HLA class I and class II types were available, the types were taken from metadata supplied by the sample provider, not from assay-based typing. The material from the prospective study consisted of cDNA or gDNA derived from T cells, B-cell-depleted T cells, or PBMCs. Sample metadata almost always included a de-identified subject ID, COVID-19 status, age in years and sex. The repertoires were released in a freely available public database intended as a resource for research on the immune response to SARS-CoV-2. Samples were obtained from the ongoing ImmuneRACE study (first 160 participants) and from about 1,300 subjects provided by 6 global collaborators.

From the cysteine through the phenylalanine, the CDR3 covers 15 amino acids. Here the CDR3 DNA is all that survives: 45 bases in frame from base 1. V is pruned by 0 bases and J by 7 bases, leaving 8 bases of the junction without a gene match. CDR1 and CDR2, looked up from the germline V gene, are SGHAT and FQNNGV. Collaborating institutions collected whole blood in K2EDTA tubes following their own protocols. For TCRbeta analysis, collaborators shipped samples in one of three forms: frozen whole blood, isolated PBMCs, or DNA extracted from either of those sample types. Paper-wide results and their limitations: The quantity of clinical and demographic metadata differed by source and by participant and was supplied without curation.

The immunoSEQ Assay, a bias-controlled multiplex PCR, was used to amplify TCRbeta CDR3 regions from genomic DNA. In the paper's pipeline: The number of nucleated cells in each sample was estimated from the amplification of reference gene primers within the assay. To quantify the absolute abundance of each unique TCRbeta CDR3 rearrangement, sequence reads were collapsed and filtered. For each sample, productive Simpson clonality was calculated as the square root of Simpson's diversity index across productive rearrangements. Here the immuneACCESS table is served through TCRdb, limited to in-frame sequences with V and J called. Missing clones are a known gap in these copies; in checked studies unresolved V genes cover under half, and the rest lacks a known reason. D and trimming come from the DNA, and the V and J calls and clone size come from that table. The sample includes 100,000 to 150,000 clones, with approximately 80% observed a single time. The top ten constitute 4% to 5% of the sample.

The sequencing input was peripheral blood. This chain joins TRBV11-2 to TRBJ2-5, with TRBD2 identical over 7 junction bases. The sequence was collected from an older woman with acute or convalescent COVID-19. This receptor has the CDR3 CASSLETASGGTQYF. The DNA sequence is as follows: TGTGCCAGCAGCTTAGAAACGGCTAGCGGAGGGACCCAGTACTTC.